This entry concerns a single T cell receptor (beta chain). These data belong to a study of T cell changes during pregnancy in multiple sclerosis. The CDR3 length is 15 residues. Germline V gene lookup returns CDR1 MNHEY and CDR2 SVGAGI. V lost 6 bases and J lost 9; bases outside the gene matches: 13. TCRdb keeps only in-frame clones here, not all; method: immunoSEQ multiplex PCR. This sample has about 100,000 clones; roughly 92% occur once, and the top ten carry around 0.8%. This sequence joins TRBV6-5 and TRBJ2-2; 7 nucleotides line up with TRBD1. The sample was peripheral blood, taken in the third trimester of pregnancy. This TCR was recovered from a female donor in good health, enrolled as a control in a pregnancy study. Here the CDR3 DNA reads TGTGCCAGCAGGGGTGACAGGGTGGGGAACCGGGAGCTGTTTTTT. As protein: CASRGDRVGNRELFF.